A single sample gave rise to the 28 T cell receptor beta chains below, sequenced in a study of B cell selection in AIRE deficiency. Conventional CD4 T cells were sorted as CD4+CD127+ cells. Clones were sequenced by immunoSEQ multiplex PCR, and TCRdb holds only the in-frame ones, with some missing. The table shows tens of thousands of clones, with 90% to 98% occurring only once. Sequences were obtained from CD4+CD127+ conventional T cells sorted from PBMCs. The receptors come from a human donor in good health.

This rearrangement joins TRBV15 to TRBJ2-2, with D tentatively TRBD1 or TRBD2 (5 bases each). In germline, CDR1 is LNHNV, CDR2 YYDKDF (reference sequence). Trimming removed 0 bases from V and 6 bases from J, with 8 bases in between. The CDR3 length is 14 residues. The CDR3 loop is CATSRDRDAGELFF. CDR3 sequence (DNA): TGTGCCACCAGCAGAGACAGGGACGCCGGGGAGCTGTTTTTT.

The rearrangement uses TRBV27 and TRBJ1-1; possibly TRBD1 for D (6 bases). This CDR3 is 15 amino acids long. Trimming cost V 3 bases and J 4 bases, with 15 bases left between them. CDR1 and CDR2 (germline): MNHEY, SMNVEV (reference sequence). The CDR3 loop is CASSLGRGWGTEAFF. The CDR3 nucleotides read TGTGCCAGCAGTTTGGGCAGGGGCTGGGGCACTGAAGCTTTCTTT.

The chain couples TRBV4-2 to TRBJ2-7; 9 bases line up with TRBD1. The germline CDR1 and CDR2 sequences are LGHNA and YNFKEQ. The V and J ends lost 4 bases and 4 bases, in that order; junction bases with no gene match: 8. The CDR3 has 15 amino acids. CDR3 in DNA: TGTGCCAGCAGCCTTGGGTGGACAGGGGTTTACGAGCAGTACTTC. It yields the protein CASSLGWTGVYEQYF.

V usage is TRBV28 and J usage is TRBJ2-7; unclear D gene. The CDR3 consists of 13 residues. CDR1 and CDR2 (germline): MDHEN, SYDVKM. Deletions cut 5 bases from V and 7 bases from J, with 15 bases between. The CDR3 sequence is CASSDRYLLEQYF. The DNA for the CDR3 is TGTGCCAGCAGTGATAGATACCTACTAGAGCAGTACTTC.

This clone was counted once. The chain links TRBV5-1 to TRBJ2-3; D is uncertain. Germline V gives CDR1 SGHRS, CDR2 YFSETQ. Trimming cost V 1 base and J 0 bases, with 3 bases left between them. The CDR3 totals 13 residues. CDR3 residues: CASSLMSTDTQYF. The DNA for the CDR3 is TGCGCCAGCAGCTTGATGAGCACAGATACGCAGTATTTT.

The rearrangement links TRBV5-1 to TRBJ2-7, with 10 bases that match TRBD2. Germline loops: CDR1 SGHRS, CDR2 YFSETQ. The V and J ends lost 7 bases and 4 bases, in that order; junction bases with no gene match: 14. The CDR3 consists of 16 residues. In DNA form, the CDR3 reads TGCGCCAGCGGAACTCTAGCGGGAGCTGTTTTGTACGAGCAGTACTTC. Protein sequence: CASGTLAGAVLYEQYF.

Written as DNA, the CDR3 is TGTGCCAGCAGCCAAGATATAGGGTTATACACTGAAGCTTTCTTT. Amino acids: CASSQDIGLYTEAFF. The chain has TRBV4-2 and TRBJ1-1; D unresolved. V was trimmed by 0 bases and J by 3 bases, leaving 11 bases between them. CDR1 and CDR2 (germline): LGHNA, YNFKEQ. The CDR3 totals 15 residues.

The chain carries TRBV2 and TRBJ1-1, with D possibly TRBD1 on 6 matching bases. The V gene lost 7 bases and the J gene lost 4 bases, with 13 bases spanning the gap. Germline values: CDR1 SNHLY, CDR2 FYNNEI. The CDR3 is made up of 13 amino acids. Written as DNA, the CDR3 is TGTGCCAGCACCGACTCGGGGGCCACTGAAGCTTTCTTT. Its translation: CASTDSGATEAFF.

V is TRBV19 and J is TRBJ2-7; no clear D gene. CDR3 size: 13 residues. With 11 bases removed from V and 3 bases from J, the gap between germline ends came to 17 bases. In germline, CDR1 is LNHDA, CDR2 SQIVND (reference sequence). The CDR3 region is CAVPIECHYEQYF. The CDR3, as DNA: TGTGCCGTCCCTATTGAGTGTCACTACGAGCAGTACTTC.

The chain uses TRBV7-2 and TRBJ2-5; TRBD2 matches 10 bases. CDR1 and CDR2 from the germline V gene are SGHTA and FQGNSA. With 5 bases clipped from V and 1 base from J, the junction kept 1 base outside the gene matches. This CDR3 region has 14 residues. CDR3 in amino acids: CASSRTSGQETQYF. CDR3 nucleotides: TGTGCCAGCAGCCGGACTAGCGGCCAAGAGACCCAGTACTTC.

The V and J genes are TRBV29-1 and TRBJ2-7; 7 nucleotides line up with TRBD1. This CDR3 is 12 amino acids long. V was pared by 7 bases and J by 2 bases, with 5 bases of the junction left unmatched. CDR1 is SQVTM and CDR2 is ANQGSEA in the germline V gene. For the CDR3, the DNA is TGCAGCGCCAAGGACAGGACCTACGAGCAGTACTTC. It yields the protein CSAKDRTYEQYF.

On this clone: The identical CDR3 is also encoded by other nucleotide sequences in the sample. V is TRBV18 and J is TRBJ1-5; D uncertain. The CDR3 has 14 amino acids. Trimming removed 3 bases at V and 7 bases at J, with 13 bases between. Germline V gives CDR1 KGHSH, CDR2 LQKENI. The chain's CDR3 is CASSPGGLGQPQHF. CDR3 nucleotides: TGTGCCAGCTCACCTGGAGGGTTAGGGCAGCCCCAGCATTTT.

This clone is a singleton in its sample. V usage is TRBV19 and J usage is TRBJ2-1; D might be TRBD1 (5 bases). Trimming removed 4 bases from V and 6 bases from J, with 19 bases in between. The germline V gene encodes CDR1 LNHDA and CDR2 SQIVND (reference sequence). The CDR3 covers 16 residues. The CDR3 nucleotides read TGTGCCAGTAGTACCCTGACCAGGGAAGTTGGCAATGAGCAGTTCTTC. Its protein product is CASSTLTREVGNEQFF.

This clone was counted a single time. The rearrangement joins TRBV21-1 to TRBJ1-6; the D call of TRBD1 is as the table states it, not checked on the DNA. TRBV21-1 is flagged as a pseudogene. This CDR3 is built from 19 residues. CDR3 DNA sequence: TGTGCCAGCAGGCATCCCCTCCGGCTGGGACAGCGAAACAATTCACCCCTCCACTTT. It encodes CASRHPLRLGQRNNSPLHF.

The chain carries TRBV27 and TRBJ2-7; TRBD2 matches at 8 bases. Germline V gene sequence: CDR1 MNHEY, CDR2 SMNVEV (reference sequence). V lost 6 bases, J lost 5 bases, and 9 bases stayed unmatched. The CDR3 sequence is 14 residues long. CDR3 amino acids: CASRPPGLGDEQYF. The CDR3 DNA follows: TGTGCCAGCAGACCCCCGGGACTAGGAGACGAGCAGTACTTC.

The rearrangement links TRBV29-1 to TRBJ2-7; TRBD1 agrees at 10 bases. Germline V gene lookup returns CDR1 SQVTM and CDR2 ANQGSEA. This CDR3 comprises 12 residues. V lost 5 bases, J lost 4 bases, and 2 bases stayed unmatched. This CDR3 is CSVRDRGYEQYF. DNA of the CDR3: TGCAGCGTTAGGGACAGGGGATACGAGCAGTACTTC.

The chain recombines TRBV19 with TRBJ2-7; D possibly corresponds to TRBD1 (6 bases). V lost 1 base and J 2 bases, leaving 6 bases between the germline ends. Germline V lookup: CDR1 LNHDA, CDR2 SQIVND (reference sequence). CDR3 length: 13 residues. In DNA, the CDR3 is TGTGCCAGTAGTATAGGACAGGCCTACGAGCAGTACTTC. Translated, it gives CASSIGQAYEQYF. Full variable domain (rest looked up from reference TRBV19 and TRBJ2-7): DGGITQSPKYLFRKEGQNVTLSCEQNLNHDAMYWYRQDPGQGLRLIYYSQIVNDFQKGDIAEGYSVSREKKESFPLTVTSAQKNPTAFYLCASSIGQAYEQYFGPGTRLTVT.

CDR3 protein: CASSSGREETQYF. CDR3 coding DNA: TGTGCCAGCAGTTCGGGACGAGAAGAGACCCAGTACTTC. This chain links TRBV28 with TRBJ2-5; tentatively, D is TRBD1 or TRBD2 (5 bases each). The CDR3 extends over 13 amino acids. V was cut by 4 bases and J by 3 bases, with 9 bases left in between. Per the germline V gene, CDR1 is MDHEN and CDR2 is SYDVKM.

The V gene is TRBV6-5, the J gene TRBJ1-5, with 10 bases identical to TRBD1. V lost 5 bases, J lost 4 bases, and 5 bases stayed unmatched. The CDR3 spans 15 residues. Per the germline V gene, CDR1 is MNHEY and CDR2 is SVGAGI. CDR3 sequence (DNA): TGTGCCAGCAGTAGGCCGGGACAGGGGAATCAGCCCCAGCATTTT. Translating gives CASSRPGQGNQPQHF.

The V and J genes are TRBV7-2 and TRBJ2-5; D is perhaps TRBD2 (6 bases). Trimming took off 5 bases at V and 5 bases at J, with 12 bases between the two ends. Germline lookup yields CDR1 SGHTA and CDR2 FQGNSA. This CDR3 has 13 residues. The CDR3 reads CASSPRGGETQYF. In DNA, the CDR3 is TGTGCCAGCAGCCCGCGGGGCGGCGAGACCCAGTACTTC.

This clone was seen just once. The chain recombines TRBV7-2 with TRBJ2-1, with D possibly being TRBD1 or TRBD2 (5 bases each). V dropped 5 bases and J dropped 5 bases, with 13 bases sitting between them. CDR1 SGHTA and CDR2 FQGNSA come from the germline V gene. CDR3 size: 14 residues. CDR3 in DNA: TGTGCCAGCAGCACGTCCAGGGAGAACAATGAGCAGTTCTTC. This gives the protein CASSTSRENNEQFF.

J is TRBJ2-3 and V is TRBV6-1; D uncertain. The CDR3 totals 11 residues. Trimming left V 7 bases short and J 5 bases short, with 7 bases between. CDR1 and CDR2 from the germline V gene are MNHNS and SASEGT. The CDR3 loop is CASTPRDTQYF. In DNA form, the CDR3 reads TGTGCCAGCACCCCACGAGATACGCAGTATTTT.

The chain employs TRBV7-9 and TRBJ2-1; D is unresolved. Germline V gene sequence: CDR1 SEHNR, CDR2 FQNEAQ (reference sequence). V gave up 4 bases and J gave up 4 bases, with 8 bases separating them. The length of the CDR3 is 13 residues. The CDR3 reads CASSYTAYNEQFF. Written as DNA, the CDR3 is TGTGCCAGCAGCTACACAGCATACAATGAGCAGTTCTTC.

The chain joins TRBV5-8 to TRBJ2-7; D tentatively reads TRBD1 or TRBD2 (5 bases each). Trimming took off 4 bases at V and 2 bases at J, with 13 bases between the two ends. The CDR3 contains 14 residues. Germline V gives CDR1 SGHTS, CDR2 YDEGEE. This CDR3 is CASSLGPKAYEQYF. The CDR3, as DNA: TGTGCCAGCAGCCTGGGACCGAAAGCCTACGAGCAGTACTTC. The full variable domain, completed using reference TRBV5-8 and TRBJ2-7, is EAGVTQSPTHLIKTRGQQATLRCSPISGHTSVYWYQQALGLGLQFLLWYDEGEERNRGNFPPRFSGRQFPNYSSELNVNALELEDSALYLCASSLGPKAYEQYFGPGTRLTVT.

The chain is built from TRBV4-1 and TRBJ2-4, with D perhaps matching TRBD1 (5 bases). V was pared by 0 bases and J by 10 bases, with 19 bases between. The CDR3 totals 16 residues. From germline, CDR1 is MGHRA and CDR2 YSYEKL. CDR3 in DNA: TGCGCCAGCAGCCAAGATGAAGACAGTCCCCGTCGGATTCAGTACTTC. Amino acids: CASSQDEDSPRRIQYF.

This clone has a single count. This chain links TRBV2 with TRBJ1-3, with unresolved D. The CDR3 runs to 16 residues. Germline CDR1 SNHLY, CDR2 FYNNEI. Trimming took off 6 bases at V and 2 bases at J, with 17 bases between the two ends. This chain's CDR3 is CASSVDTRMAGNTIYF. In DNA, the CDR3 is TGTGCCAGCAGCGTCGACACCCGGATGGCTGGAAACACCATATATTTT.

Here the CDR3 DNA reads TGTGCCAGCAGCCAAACTAGCACGCAGACCCAGTACTTC. It encodes CASSQTSTQTQYF. The chain recombines TRBV7-3 with TRBJ2-5, with D possibly TRBD2 on 6 matching bases. The CDR3 has 13 amino acids. CDR1 SGHTA and CDR2 FQGTGA come from the germline V gene. V lost 5 bases and J lost 6, with 13 bases in between.

This clone was found a few times. The chain combines TRBV11-3 with TRBJ2-2, with 10 bases lining up with TRBD1. This CDR3 contains 15 residues. Germline V gene data show CDR1 as SGHNT and CDR2 as YENEEA. V was pared by 5 bases and J by 4 bases, with 4 bases of the junction left unmatched. The CDR3 region has the DNA TGTGCCAGCAGCGGGGGACAGGGGTTCACCGGGGAGCTGTTTTTT. Its protein is CASSGGQGFTGELFF.